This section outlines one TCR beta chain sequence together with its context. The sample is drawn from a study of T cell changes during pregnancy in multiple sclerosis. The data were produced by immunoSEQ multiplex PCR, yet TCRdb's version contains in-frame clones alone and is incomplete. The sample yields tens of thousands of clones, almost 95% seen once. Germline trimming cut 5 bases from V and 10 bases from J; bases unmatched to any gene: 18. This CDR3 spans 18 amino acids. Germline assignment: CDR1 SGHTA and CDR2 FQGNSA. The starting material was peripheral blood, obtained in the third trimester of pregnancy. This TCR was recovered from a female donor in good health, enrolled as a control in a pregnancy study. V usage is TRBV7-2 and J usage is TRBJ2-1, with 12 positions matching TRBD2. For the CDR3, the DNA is TGTGCCAGCAGCCCGGGGGGTACTAGCGGGGGGCTCCAGGGAGAGCAGTTCTTC. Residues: CASSPGGTSGGLQGEQFF. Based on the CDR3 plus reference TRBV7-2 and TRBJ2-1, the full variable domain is GAGVSQSPSNKVTEKGKDVELRCDPISGHTALYWYRQSLGQGLEFLIYFQGNSAPDKSGLPSDRFSAERTGGSVSTLTIQRTQQEDSAVYLCASSPGGTSGGLQGEQFFGPGTRLTVL.